The rows below give T cell receptor beta chains drawn from one sample of a study of T cells in Graves' hyperthyroidism and ophthalmopathy. Each CDR3 protein is one row after TCRdb ran MiXCR on the multiplex PCR reads. Seen here are hundreds of thousands of distinct CDR3 sequences, 16% observed once, and the top ten hold around 28%. Sequenced material: blood. The receptor set was obtained from a woman younger than 30 with Graves' ophthalmopathy. Both conserved end residues are part of each CDR3. The order of the fields is clone size, V gene, D gene, J gene, CDR3 DNA, CDR3 protein. The D gene is left open where the match is weak. Where a row states a size, it is once, few, many or the class of an expanded clone; other rows omit it.

clone_size: many; v_call: TRBV29-1; d_call: TRBD2; j_call: TRBJ2-1; cdr3_nt: TGCAGCGTTGGCGGGTCTAGCGGGAGGAACGGAGAGCAGTTCTTC; cdr3_aa: CSVGGSSGRNGEQFF
clone_size: -; v_call: TRBV11-2; d_call: -; j_call: TRBJ2-2; cdr3_nt: TGTGCCAGCAGCTTAGGGGGGGGGCGCACCGGGGAGCTGTTTTTT; cdr3_aa: CASSLGGGRTGELFF
clone_size: -; v_call: TRBV25-1; d_call: TRBD2; j_call: TRBJ2-3; cdr3_nt: TGTGCCAGCAGTGGACTAGCGGGAGGGCCGGTCGATACGCAGTATTTT; cdr3_aa: CASSGLAGGPVDTQYF
clone_size: many; v_call: TRBV18; d_call: -; j_call: TRBJ1-2; cdr3_nt: TGTGCCAGCTCACCGGGGAGGTCGGTTGGCTACACCTTC; cdr3_aa: CASSPGRSVGYTF
clone_size: many; v_call: TRBV20-1; d_call: -; j_call: TRBJ1-1; cdr3_nt: TGCAGTGCTAGTGTTCTCTCTGGGACTGAAGCTTTCTTT; cdr3_aa: CSASVLSGTEAFF
clone_size: many; v_call: TRBV3-1; d_call: -; j_call: TRBJ1-5; cdr3_nt: TGTGCCAGCAGCCGTAACAGGGCCGGTCAGCCCCAGCATTTT; cdr3_aa: CASSRNRAGQPQHF
clone_size: -; v_call: TRBV10-3; d_call: TRBD1; j_call: TRBJ2-3; cdr3_nt: TGTGCCATCAGTGCCGGGACAGGGGAAGATACGCAGTATTTT; cdr3_aa: CAISAGTGEDTQYF
clone_size: many; v_call: TRBV12-3/TRBV12-4; d_call: -; j_call: TRBJ2-3; cdr3_nt: TGTGCCAGCAGTTTGTACCCGAGCACAGATACGCAGTATTTT; cdr3_aa: CASSLYPSTDTQYF
clone_size: many; v_call: TRBV11-1; d_call: TRBD2; j_call: TRBJ2-4; cdr3_nt: TGTGCCAGCAGCTTAGGAAGCGGGAGATGGAACATTCAGTACTTC; cdr3_aa: CASSLGSGRWNIQYF
clone_size: many; v_call: TRBV20-1; d_call: TRBD1; j_call: TRBJ2-7; cdr3_nt: TGCAGTGCTTTTCAGGGGGCCTACGAGCAGTACTTC; cdr3_aa: CSAFQGAYEQYF
clone_size: many; v_call: TRBV20-1; d_call: -; j_call: TRBJ1-6; cdr3_nt: TGCAGTGCTAGAGATCTGGCAGGGAATTCACCCCTCCACTTT; cdr3_aa: CSARDLAGNSPLHF
clone_size: -; v_call: TRBV6-2/TRBV6-3; d_call: -; j_call: TRBJ2-2; cdr3_nt: TGTGCCAGCAGTAACCGACAGATAGACCCCGGGGAGCTGCTTTTT; cdr3_aa: CASSNRQIDPGELLF
clone_size: -; v_call: TRBV5-6; d_call: TRBD1; j_call: TRBJ1-1; cdr3_nt: TGTGCCAGCAGACTGACAGGGGGCTTCACTGAAGCTTTCTTT; cdr3_aa: CASRLTGGFTEAFF
clone_size: many; v_call: TRBV11-2; d_call: TRBD2; j_call: TRBJ2-5; cdr3_nt: TGTGCCAGCAGCACACCCCCAGCGGGGGGTCAAGAGACCCAGTACTTC; cdr3_aa: CASSTPPAGGQETQYF
clone_size: few; v_call: TRBV4-1; d_call: TRBD1; j_call: TRBJ1-1; cdr3_nt: TGCGCCAGCAGCCCCTCGGGACAGACGGGCTTTGGGGGAGCTTTCTTT; cdr3_aa: CASSPSGQTGFGGAFF
clone_size: many; v_call: TRBV3-1; d_call: -; j_call: TRBJ1-1; cdr3_nt: TGTGCCAGCAGCCTAGTGGGCCTGGGGGGGAACACTGAAGCTTTCTTT; cdr3_aa: CASSLVGLGGNTEAFF
clone_size: many; v_call: TRBV5-8; d_call: -; j_call: TRBJ2-1; cdr3_nt: TGTGCCAGCAGCTTGGAGGGAGGCCTAGGGGAGCAGTTCTTC; cdr3_aa: CASSLEGGLGEQFF
clone_size: many; v_call: TRBV4-3; d_call: TRBD2; j_call: TRBJ2-1; cdr3_nt: TGCGCCAGCAGCCAAGATTCGGCTAGCGGCAATGAGCAGTTCTTC; cdr3_aa: CASSQDSASGNEQFF
clone_size: -; v_call: TRBV3-1; d_call: -; j_call: TRBJ2-7; cdr3_nt: TGTGCCAGCAGCCGATCTCAGGGGACCCGTTCCTACGAGCAGTACTTC; cdr3_aa: CASSRSQGTRSYEQYF
clone_size: many; v_call: TRBV27; d_call: -; j_call: TRBJ1-5; cdr3_nt: TGTGCCAGCAGTATGATTGGTCCGACTAATCAGCCCCAGCATTTT; cdr3_aa: CASSMIGPTNQPQHF
clone_size: many; v_call: TRBV28; d_call: -; j_call: TRBJ2-1; cdr3_nt: TGTGCCAGCAGGAGACTATCCTACAATGAGCAGTTCTTC; cdr3_aa: CASRRLSYNEQFF
clone_size: many; v_call: TRBV28; d_call: -; j_call: TRBJ1-5; cdr3_nt: TGTGCCAGCAACCCGGGGGGGGGTAATCAGCCCCAGCATTTT; cdr3_aa: CASNPGGGNQPQHF
clone_size: many; v_call: TRBV12-3/TRBV12-4; d_call: -; j_call: TRBJ1-1; cdr3_nt: TGTGCCAGCAGTTCCTGGGGGGACACTGAAGCTTTCTTT; cdr3_aa: CASSSWGDTEAFF
clone_size: -; v_call: TRBV15; d_call: -; j_call: TRBJ2-2; cdr3_nt: TGTGCCACCAGCAGAGAGGGTGGCTTTGGGCGGACGAACACCGGGGAGCTGTTTTTT; cdr3_aa: CATSREGGFGRTNTGELFF
clone_size: few; v_call: TRBV4-1; d_call: -; j_call: TRBJ1-5; cdr3_nt: TGCGCCAGCAGAGACCCCATATCCCGTGGCAATCAGCCCCAGCATTTT; cdr3_aa: CASRDPISRGNQPQHF
clone_size: many; v_call: TRBV6-1; d_call: -; j_call: TRBJ1-1; cdr3_nt: TGTGCCAGCAGCCGGACGGAGTTGATCGCTGAAGCTTTCTTT; cdr3_aa: CASSRTELIAEAFF
clone_size: many; v_call: TRBV30; d_call: -; j_call: TRBJ1-5; cdr3_nt: TGTGCCTGGAGTTCTCCATATAGCAATCAGCCCCAGCATTTT; cdr3_aa: CAWSSPYSNQPQHF
clone_size: many; v_call: TRBV9; d_call: -; j_call: TRBJ2-1; cdr3_nt: TGTGCCAGCAGCGCCCAATCCCAGGCCTACAATGAGCAGTTCTTC; cdr3_aa: CASSAQSQAYNEQFF
clone_size: many; v_call: TRBV24-1; d_call: -; j_call: TRBJ2-3; cdr3_nt: TGTGCCACCAGTGATTTTACGGGCCCTAGCACAGATACGCAGTATTTT; cdr3_aa: CATSDFTGPSTDTQYF
clone_size: -; v_call: TRBV11-2; d_call: -; j_call: TRBJ2-1; cdr3_nt: TGTGCCAGCAGCTTAGCACGGGGCCCCCGCTCCTACAATGAGCAGTTCTTC; cdr3_aa: CASSLARGPRSYNEQFF
clone_size: many; v_call: TRBV6-1; d_call: TRBD1; j_call: TRBJ1-5; cdr3_nt: TGTGCCAATCCGGGACAGGGGCCCAATCAGCCCCAGCATTTT; cdr3_aa: CANPGQGPNQPQHF
clone_size: many; v_call: TRBV6-1; d_call: -; j_call: TRBJ1-1; cdr3_nt: TGTGCCAGCAGTGAAGGTCCTTCCGGGACTGGAGTCGAAGCTTTCTTT; cdr3_aa: CASSEGPSGTGVEAFF
clone_size: many; v_call: TRBV3-1; d_call: TRBD2; j_call: TRBJ2-3; cdr3_nt: TGTGCCAGCAGCTATATAGCGGGGCCCTCGGATACGCAGTATTTT; cdr3_aa: CASSYIAGPSDTQYF
clone_size: many; v_call: TRBV6-1; d_call: TRBD1; j_call: TRBJ1-5; cdr3_nt: TGTGCCAGCCTTGGACAGGCCAATCAGCCCCAGCATTTT; cdr3_aa: CASLGQANQPQHF
clone_size: many; v_call: TRBV10-3; d_call: TRBD1; j_call: TRBJ2-7; cdr3_nt: TGTGCCATGGAACCGGGACAGGGCTCCTACGAGCAGTACTTC; cdr3_aa: CAMEPGQGSYEQYF
clone_size: many; v_call: TRBV30; d_call: TRBD2; j_call: TRBJ2-7; cdr3_nt: TGTGCCTGGAGTGGGACTAGCGGGGGGTTCTACGAGCAGTACTTC; cdr3_aa: CAWSGTSGGFYEQYF
clone_size: many; v_call: TRBV7-2; d_call: TRBD2; j_call: TRBJ2-1; cdr3_nt: TGTGCCAGCAGCCCTCAATTAGCGGGAGGGCCCTTTGATGAGCAGTTCTTC; cdr3_aa: CASSPQLAGGPFDEQFF